This TCR beta chain was recorded in a study of vaccination effects on CD4 cells after COVID-19. Study observations and caveats: The authors studied few convalescent patients and collected no early post-infection timepoints. There was only 1 of 255 vaccine-induced clones in healthy vaccinees that cross-reacted with common cold coronaviruses.

Before any sequencing was done, the ViraFEST assay used viral peptide pools to expand antigen-specific CD4+ T cells. Following 10 days of culture, CD4+ T cells were isolated. Subjects were given two BNT162b2 or mRNA-1273 vaccine doses. Two million PBMC were placed in each well, which was supplemented with approximately 9.2 IU/ml IL-2 and 10 ug/ml peptides. IL-2 medium was substituted for half the medium on days 3 and 7. Clones were read by immunoSEQ multiplex PCR, and TCRdb kept only the in-frame ones, dropping some. Here the sample spans about 72,000 clones, around 80% being singletons. This CDR3 region has 13 residues. V dropped 6 bases and J dropped 4 bases, with 12 bases sitting between them. Germline V CDR1 and CDR2: SGHTA, FQGNSA. Worth noting for this clone: The antigen remains undetermined.

The chain combines TRBV7-2 with TRBJ1-1; TRBD1 is a possible D gene (5 bases). The clonotype was recovered from a human donor who received a COVID-19 vaccine. Source: CD4+ T cells from PBMCs cultured with HCoV-229E spike peptides, taken after COVID-19 vaccination. CDR3 amino acids: CASSRDGATEAFF. The CDR3 DNA is TGTGCCAGCAGTCGGGACGGTGCCACTGAAGCTTTCTTT.